This TCR beta chain was captured by sequencing in a study of response to subunit inactivated influenza vaccine. Trimming took 4 bases from V and 4 from J, leaving 10 bases between them. Germline V CDR1 and CDR2: DFQATT, SNEGSKA (reference sequence). The CDR3 length is 12 residues. General study points: Authors suggested seasonal influenza vaccinations each recruit few new T cells.

TCRdb reanalysed the RT-PCR reads using MiXCR and keeps one entry per CDR3 protein. The repertoire has fewer than 550,000 distinct CDR3 sequences, around 25% of them found once; the top ten carry 1.5% to 2%. As regards this clonotype: Its antigen is undetermined.

The sample here was CD4+ T cells sorted from PBMCs, taken 5 to 6 days after vaccination. This rearrangement joins TRBV20-1 to TRBJ1-1; no definite D call. This sequence was found in a man aged 45-60 years who received an inactivated influenza vaccine. As DNA, the CDR3 is TGCAGTGCTACCCGACTGGCCACTGAAGCTTTCTTT. Protein sequence: CSATRLATEAFF.